Below, one T cell receptor beta chain is given with its context. Described treatment: oral pan-JAK inhibitor, 5-10 mg twice daily. Trimming removed 0 bases at V and 5 bases at J, with 5 bases between. The CDR3 consists of 13 residues. The germline gives CDR1 MNHEY, CDR2 SMNVEV (reference sequence). These data belong to a study of CD8+ T cells in alopecia areata. Extracted RNA was reverse transcribed into cDNA, the sequencing template. TCRdb's table, derived via immunoSEQ multiplex PCR, lists solely in-frame clones and lacks some. Among 180,000 or so clones, about three fifths were seen once, and the ten largest hold 16%.

The V gene is TRBV27, the J gene TRBJ1-5; D is unclear. This material consisted of CD4+ T cells sorted from blood, taken at approximately week 60, from a patient treated with tofacitinib. The clonotype comes from a human donor with alopecia areata. Here the CDR3 reads CASSLSWHQPQHF. In DNA form, the CDR3 reads TGTGCCAGCAGTTTATCCTGGCATCAGCCCCAGCATTTT.